This T cell receptor beta chain was retrieved from a study of T cell repertoires in cytomegalovirus infection (dated by TCRdb to the late 2010s). With respect to the entire study: Donor HLA type was relevant to the analysis, because carriage of CMV infection together with the matching HLA type was indicated by public TCR beta signatures.

This clonotype occurred many times. Its antigen specificity is not known. Per-nucleotide qualities are absent, and no much larger clonotype sits a single base away. The sequencing machine was an Illumina HiSeq 1500. Through fastp at Q25 and MiXCR, TCRdb rebuilt clones from the public reads, retaining in-frame beta chains. Every entry covers one CDR3 protein and lists the most common genes and DNA from its rows. The sample table shows roughly 310,000 distinct CDR3 sequences, and 15% to 20% are seen once. Together, the top ten hold about 12% of the sample. CDR1 and CDR2, per the germline V gene, are MNHEY and SVGAGI. V and J lose 0 bases and 5 bases, and a span of 19 bases separates them. The CDR3 goes from the cysteine to the phenylalanine over 17 residues. The CDR3 DNA has 51 bases and is translated from base 1. The investigation overall reported the following: In both this cohort and an independent cohort of a few hundred donors, the cumulative frequency of public TCR beta family members distinguished carriers of CMV infection plus the relevant HLA type. The ex vivo response was dominated by HLA-C-restricted CMV-specific TCR beta clonotypes, which also provided the single most frequent clonotype in two of eight donors.

The chain is encoded by TRBV6-5 joined to TRBJ1-1, with no confident D gene call. The source of this sequence is a human donor in good health (CMV status not recorded). Some clones in this sample may be carry-over from other donors' samples. The sequenced sample was PBMCs. Here the CDR3 is given as CASSYSRSWGMGTEAFF. The sequenced DNA: TGTGCCAGCAGTTACTCTAGATCCTGGGGTATGGGGACTGAAGCTTTCTTT.